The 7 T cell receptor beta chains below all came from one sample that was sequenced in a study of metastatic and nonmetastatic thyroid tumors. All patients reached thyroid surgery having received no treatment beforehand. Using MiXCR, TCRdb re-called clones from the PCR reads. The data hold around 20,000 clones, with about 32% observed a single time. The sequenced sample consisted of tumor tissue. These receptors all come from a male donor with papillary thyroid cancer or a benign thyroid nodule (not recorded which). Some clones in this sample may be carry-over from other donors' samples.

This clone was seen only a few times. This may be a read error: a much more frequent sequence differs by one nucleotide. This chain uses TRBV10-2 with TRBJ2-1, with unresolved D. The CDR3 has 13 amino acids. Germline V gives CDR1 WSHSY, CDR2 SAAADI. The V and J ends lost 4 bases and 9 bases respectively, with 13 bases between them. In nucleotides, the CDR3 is TGCGCCAGCAGTGGTAACCTCGGCGGTGAGCAGTTCTTC. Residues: CASSGNLGGEQFF.

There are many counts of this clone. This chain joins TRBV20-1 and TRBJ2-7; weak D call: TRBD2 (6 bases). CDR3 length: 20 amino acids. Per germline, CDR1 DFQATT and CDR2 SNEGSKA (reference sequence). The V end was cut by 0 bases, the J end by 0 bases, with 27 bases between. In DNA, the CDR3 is TGCAGTGCTAGAGATGATGTAGGAGGGAGTACCCACATTGTCTCCTACGAGCAGTACTTC. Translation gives CSARDDVGGSTHIVSYEQYF.

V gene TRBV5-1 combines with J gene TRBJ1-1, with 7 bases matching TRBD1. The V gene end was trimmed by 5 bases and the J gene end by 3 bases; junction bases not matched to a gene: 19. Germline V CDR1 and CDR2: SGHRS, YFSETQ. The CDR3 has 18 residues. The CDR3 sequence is CASRRPGRGKVGDTEAFF. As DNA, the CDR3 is TGCGCCAGCAGGCGCCCGGGCAGGGGGAAAGTAGGAGACACTGAAGCTTTCTTT.

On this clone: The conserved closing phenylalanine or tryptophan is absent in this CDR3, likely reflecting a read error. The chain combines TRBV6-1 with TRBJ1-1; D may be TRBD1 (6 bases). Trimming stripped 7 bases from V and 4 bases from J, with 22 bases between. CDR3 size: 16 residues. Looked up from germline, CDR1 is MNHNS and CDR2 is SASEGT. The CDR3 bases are TGTGCCAGCACGTGCCTACAGGGTTTGGGTACCACTGAAGCTTTCTGT. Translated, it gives CASTCLQGLGTTEAFC.

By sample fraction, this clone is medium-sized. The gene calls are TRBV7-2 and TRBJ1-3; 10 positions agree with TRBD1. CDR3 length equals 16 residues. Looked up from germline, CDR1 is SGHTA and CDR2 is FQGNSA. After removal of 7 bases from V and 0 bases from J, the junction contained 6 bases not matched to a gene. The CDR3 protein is CASTTGTGASGNTIYF. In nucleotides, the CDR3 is TGTGCCAGCACGACCGGGACAGGGGCCTCTGGAAACACCATATATTTT.

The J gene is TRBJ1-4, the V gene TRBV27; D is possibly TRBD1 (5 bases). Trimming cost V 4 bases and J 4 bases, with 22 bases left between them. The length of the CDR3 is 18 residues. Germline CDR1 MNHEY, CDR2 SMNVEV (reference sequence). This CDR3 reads CASSSPSRLGHSNEKLFF. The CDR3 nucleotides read TGTGCCAGCAGTTCCCCCTCGAGACTCGGACATAGTAATGAAAAACTGTTTTTT.

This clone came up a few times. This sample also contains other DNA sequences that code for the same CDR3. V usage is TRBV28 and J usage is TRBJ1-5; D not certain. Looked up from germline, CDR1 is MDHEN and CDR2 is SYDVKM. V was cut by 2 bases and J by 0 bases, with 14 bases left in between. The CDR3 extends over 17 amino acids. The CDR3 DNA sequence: TGTGCCAGCAGTTTAGAACACGGAGTTTATAGCAATCAGCCCCAGCATTTT. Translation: CASSLEHGVYSNQPQHF.